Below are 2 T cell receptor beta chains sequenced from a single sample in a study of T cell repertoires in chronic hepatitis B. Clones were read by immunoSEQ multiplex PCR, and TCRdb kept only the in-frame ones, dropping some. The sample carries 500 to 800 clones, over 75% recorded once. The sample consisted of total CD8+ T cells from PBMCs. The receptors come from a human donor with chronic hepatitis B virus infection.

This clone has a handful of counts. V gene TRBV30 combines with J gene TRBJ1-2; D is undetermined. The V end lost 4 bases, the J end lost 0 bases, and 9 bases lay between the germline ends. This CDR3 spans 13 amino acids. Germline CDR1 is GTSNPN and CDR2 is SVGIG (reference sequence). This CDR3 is CAWTGAPNYGYTF. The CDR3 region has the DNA TGTGCCTGGACCGGTGCACCTAACTATGGCTACACCTTC. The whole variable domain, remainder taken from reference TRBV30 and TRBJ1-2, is SQTIHQWPATLVQPVGSPLSLECTVEGTSNPNLYWYRQAAGRGLQLLFYSVGIGQISSEVPQNLSASRPQDRQFILSSKKLLLSDSGFYLCAWTGAPNYGYTFGSGTRLTVV.

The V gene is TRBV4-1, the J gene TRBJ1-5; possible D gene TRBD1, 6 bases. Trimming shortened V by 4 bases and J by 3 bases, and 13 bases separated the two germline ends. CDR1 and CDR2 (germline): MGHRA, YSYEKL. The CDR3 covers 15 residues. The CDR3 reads CASSRTTGPNQPQHF. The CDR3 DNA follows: TGCGCCAGCAGCCGCACCACAGGGCCCAATCAGCCCCAGCATTTT.